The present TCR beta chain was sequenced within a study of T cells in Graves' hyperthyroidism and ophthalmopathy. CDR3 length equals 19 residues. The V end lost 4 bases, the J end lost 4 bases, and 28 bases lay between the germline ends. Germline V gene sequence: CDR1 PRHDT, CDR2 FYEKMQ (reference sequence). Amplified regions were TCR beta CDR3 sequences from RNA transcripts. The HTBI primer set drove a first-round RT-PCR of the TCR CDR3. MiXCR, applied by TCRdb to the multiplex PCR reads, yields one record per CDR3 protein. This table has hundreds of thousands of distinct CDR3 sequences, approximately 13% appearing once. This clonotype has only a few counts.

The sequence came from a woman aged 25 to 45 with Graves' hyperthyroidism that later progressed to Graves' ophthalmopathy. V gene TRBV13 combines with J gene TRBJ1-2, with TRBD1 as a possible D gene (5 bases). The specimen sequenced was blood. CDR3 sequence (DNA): TGTGCCAGCAGCTCTCGCGGGTGGGGGGGTGGCCCCCTCGGCTATGGCTACACCTTC. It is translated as CASSSRGWGGGPLGYGYTF.